This is a list of T cell receptor beta chains from one sample in a study of beta chain features in type 1 diabetes. The protocol was immunoSEQ multiplex PCR, while the TCRdb copy is restricted to in-frame clones and leaves out a portion. The table shows some 200,000 clones, with 16% occurring only once. Sequenced sample: naive CD4+ T cells from blood. The receptors stem from a man aged 25 to 40 with type 1 diabetes. Both conserved end residues are part of each CDR3. D genes are given only for firm matches. Size values are once, few and many counts, or a class for expanded clones, and some rows have none.

size	V	D	J	DNA	CDR3
few	TRBV13	.	TRBJ1-1	TGTGCCAGCAGCTTCCCACAAGCAGGGGTGGCTTTCTTT	CASSFPQAGVAFF
.	TRBV4-3	.	TRBJ1-2	TGCGCCAGCAGCCAAGATCTGGGGAATACGGGTGGCTACACCTTC	CASSQDLGNTGGYTF
few	TRBV30	.	TRBJ2-5	TGTGCCTGGACTGGTCGGGACGGGGAGACCCAGTACTTC	CAWTGRDGETQYF
.	TRBV29-1	.	TRBJ2-3	TGCAGCGCAGACAGAGCTAGCACAGATACGCAGTATTTT	CSADRASTDTQYF
.	TRBV5-6	.	TRBJ2-1	TGTGCCAGCAGCTCTGCCTATGAGCAGTTCTTC	CASSSAYEQFF
few	TRBV7-9	TRBD1	TRBJ2-7	TGTGCCAGCAGCCCCCCCAGGGACAGCTACGAGCAGTACTTC	CASSPPRDSYEQYF
few	TRBV5-1	.	TRBJ2-7	TGCGCCAGCAGCTCCCAAGGGCCGGTCGGCGAGCAGTACTTC	CASSSQGPVGEQYF
.	TRBV29-1	.	TRBJ1-5	TGCAGCGTTGTGGACGGGGGACAGCCCCAGCATTTT	CSVVDGGQPQHF
few	TRBV30	.	TRBJ1-2	TGTGCCTCTCAACTTCTCAACAGGGTTGAGTATGGCTACACCTTC	CASQLLNRVEYGYTF
few	TRBV2	.	TRBJ1-4	TGTGCCAGCAGTCCAGGGCTGGCTAATGAAAAACTGTTTTTT	CASSPGLANEKLFF
.	TRBV9	TRBD1	TRBJ2-5	TGTGCCAGCAGCGTAGGGTACGGGACAGTCCAAGAGACCCAGTACTTC	CASSVGYGTVQETQYF
few	TRBV7-8	TRBD1	TRBJ2-7	TGTGCCAGCAGCTCAAAAGGGGGACAGATAGGGCGGCAGTACTTC	CASSSKGGQIGRQYF